This T cell receptor (beta chain) emerged from a study of siplizumab effects on memory and regulatory T cells. Notes on the study in general: Memory cells seemed less diverse than naive T cells, which seemed major alloresponse contributors.

The table came from immunoSEQ multiplex PCR; TCRdb's copy has only in-frame clones and leaves some out. The table has around 100,000 clones, 93% seen once. This clone was seen a single time. The antigen is unknown. The germline V gene has CDR1 SEHNR and CDR2 FQNEAQ (reference sequence). The junction had 2 bases not matched to a gene; V was cut back by 4 bases and J by 7 bases. The CDR3 is 12 residues long. The sample consisted of Tregs sorted from blood. This chain links TRBV7-9 with TRBJ1-2; 8 nucleotides align to TRBD1. This clonotype was sampled from a human donor in good health. The chain's CDR3 is CASSWTGSGYTF. In DNA, the CDR3 is TGTGCCAGCAGCTGGACAGGGAGTGGCTACACCTTC.